The next 16 T cell receptor beta chains were all read from a single sample in a study of blood T cell repertoires in COVID-19. Profiled with immunoSEQ multiplex PCR; TCRdb holds only in-frame clones, not every one. This repertoire shows some 400,000 clones, about nine tenths found once; its top ten account for roughly 0.9%. Sequenced sample: PBMCs or T cells enriched from blood (not recorded which). The receptors stem from a woman aged 40 to 50 who had been exposed to COVID-19.

The rearrangement links TRBV30 to TRBJ1-6; D remains ambiguous. CDR1 and CDR2 from the germline V gene are GTSNPN and SVGIG (reference sequence). The CDR3 spans 14 residues. V dropped 2 bases and J dropped 7 bases, with 12 bases sitting between them. The CDR3 spells CAWSYEPYNSPLHF. The CDR3 region has the DNA TGTGCCTGGAGTTATGAGCCTTACAATTCACCCCTCCACTTT. Supplemented by reference TRBV30 and TRBJ1-6, the full variable domain reads SQTIHQWPATLVQPVGSPLSLECTVEGTSNPNLYWYRQAAGRGLQLLFYSVGIGQISSEVPQNLSASRPQDRQFILSSKKLLLSDSGFYLCAWSYEPYNSPLHFGNGTRLTVT.

The chain employs TRBV7-8 and TRBJ2-7; possible D gene TRBD1, 6 bases. The CDR3 loop spans 17 amino acids. V was clipped by 5 bases and J by 3 bases, with 23 bases between them. Germline CDR1 reads SGHVS; CDR2 reads FQNEAQ. CDR3 protein: CASSPRGAGTRVYEQYF. The CDR3 DNA is TGTGCCAGCAGCCCCCGGGGTGCCGGGACACGCGTCTACGAGCAGTACTTC.

The chain uses TRBV30 and TRBJ1-1; tentatively, D is TRBD1 (6 bases). The CDR3 length is 13 residues. Deletions cut 5 bases from V and 0 bases from J, with 10 bases between. Germline V lookup: CDR1 GTSNPN, CDR2 SVGIG (reference sequence). The CDR3 here is CAWGQSMNTEAFF. The CDR3 DNA is TGTGCCTGGGGACAGTCTATGAACACTGAAGCTTTCTTT.

The chain couples TRBV19 to TRBJ1-6; 7 positions agree with TRBD1. CDR3 length: 14 residues. Per germline, CDR1 LNHDA and CDR2 SQIVND (reference sequence). Trimming at V came to 6 bases and at J to 7 bases, leaving 6 bases not matched to a gene. CDR3 sequence reads: CASSESRGNSPLHF. The CDR3 nucleotides read TGTGCCAGTAGCGAAAGCAGGGGGAATTCACCCCTCCACTTT.

The chain combines TRBV19 with TRBJ1-4, with a possible D match to TRBD1 (5 bases). This CDR3 has 15 residues. Germline CDR1 reads LNHDA; CDR2 reads SQIVND (reference sequence). Trimming pared 3 bases from V and 5 bases from J, leaving 13 bases between. The CDR3 sequence: CASSISAGLNEKLFF. CDR3 coding DNA: TGTGCCAGTAGTATTTCTGCAGGGCTAAATGAAAAACTGTTTTTT.

The chain combines TRBV18 with TRBJ2-7; 8 bases match TRBD1. With 8 bases clipped from V and 0 bases from J, the junction kept 9 bases outside the gene matches. The CDR3 runs 15 residues. CDR1 is KGHSH and CDR2 is LQKENI in the germline V gene. The CDR3 loop reads CASQPGGSASYEQYF. Written as DNA, the CDR3 is TGTGCCAGCCAGCCAGGGGGCTCGGCCTCCTACGAGCAGTACTTC.

The V and J genes are TRBV5-6 and TRBJ2-7; D is perhaps TRBD2 (6 bases). From germline, CDR1 is SGHDT and CDR2 YYEEEE. V lost 3 bases and J 5 bases, leaving 18 bases between the germline ends. This CDR3 comprises 15 residues. The CDR3 protein is CASSWEAGKVHEQYF. The CDR3 nucleotides are TGTGCCAGCAGCTGGGAGGCGGGGAAGGTCCACGAGCAGTACTTC.

The chain couples TRBV7-9 to TRBJ1-2; the D gene is possibly TRBD1 (5 bases). The V gene lost 4 bases and the J gene lost 6 bases, with 9 bases spanning the gap. The length of the CDR3 is 12 residues. CDR1 is SEHNR and CDR2 is FQNEAQ in the germline V gene (reference sequence). The CDR3 reads CASSSMDNGYTF. DNA of the CDR3: TGTGCCAGCAGCTCTATGGACAATGGCTACACCTTC.

The chain employs TRBV19 and TRBJ1-5; 7 nucleotides match TRBD1. The CDR3 is 12 residues long. The trim removed 7 bases at V and 9 bases at J, leaving 6 bases unmatched. Germline V gene data show CDR1 as LNHDA and CDR2 as SQIVND (reference sequence). CDR3 DNA: TGTGCCAGTATACAGGGGATGGGGCCCCAGCATTTT. Protein product: CASIQGMGPQHF.

This clone was recorded only once. The chain joins TRBV7-8 to TRBJ1-1; a weak D match, TRBD1 (5 bases). Germline-derived CDR1 and CDR2 are SGHVS and FQNEAQ. The CDR3 is 13 residues long. V dropped 3 bases and J dropped 1 base, with 6 bases sitting between them. The CDR3 reads CASSFGGNTEAFF. CDR3 coding DNA: TGTGCCAGCAGCTTCGGGGGGAACACTGAAGCTTTCTTT.

The rearrangement uses TRBV6-2 or TRBV6-3 and TRBJ2-5; TRBD2 aligns across 9 bases. The CDR3 loop spans 21 amino acids. Trimming took 0 bases from V and 5 from J; bases not matched to a gene: 22. Germline V gene data show CDR1 as MNHEY and CDR2 as SVGEGT. CDR3 sequence reads: CASSYSIEAGGPFLEWETQYF. In DNA form, the CDR3 reads TGTGCCAGCAGTTACTCGATCGAGGCGGGAGGGCCGTTCCTTGAGTGGGAGACCCAGTACTTC.

This clone showed up just once. The rearrangement uses TRBV7-6 and TRBJ2-1; 7 bases agree with TRBD2. Germline lookup yields CDR1 SGHVS and CDR2 FNYEAQ. There are 15 residues in the CDR3. V lost 4 bases to trimming and J lost 6 bases; unmatched junction nucleotides: 9. The CDR3 DNA is TGTGCCAGCAGCTCTCTAGCGGCCGGCCGCAATGAGCAGTTCTTC. It encodes CASSSLAAGRNEQFF.

The chain recombines TRBV28 with TRBJ1-1, with D hard to call. The germline V and J ends were trimmed by 2 bases and 5 bases, with 15 bases remaining between them. This CDR3 is built from 15 residues. Germline V gene sequence: CDR1 MDHEN, CDR2 SYDVKM. CDR3 in amino acids: CASSLSLGDTTEAFF. The CDR3 bases are TGTGCCAGCAGTTTAAGTCTCGGTGATACGACTGAAGCTTTCTTT.

The chain couples TRBV3-1 (or the pseudogene TRBV3-2) to TRBJ2-7; D may be TRBD1 (6 bases). The CDR3 loop spans 13 amino acids. V was clipped by 2 bases and J by 8 bases, with 13 bases between them. Germline V gives CDR1 LGHDT, CDR2 YNNKEL (reference sequence). The CDR3 DNA reads as TGTGCCAGCAGCCAATACCAGGGGCTGAAGCAGTACTTC. Translation gives CASSQYQGLKQYF.

The chain couples TRBV12-5 to TRBJ2-2; possibly TRBD2 for D (5 bases). Per germline, CDR1 LGHNT and CDR2 FRNRAP. The CDR3 is 17 residues long. Trimming left V 2 bases short and J 2 bases short, with 15 bases between. The CDR3 coding sequence is TGTGCTAGTGGTTTGCCGAGGGAAGCTCCTAACACCGGGGAGCTGTTTTTT. Encoded protein: CASGLPREAPNTGELFF.

The chain has TRBV12-5 and TRBJ2-6; possibly TRBD1 for D (5 bases). The V and J ends lost 1 base and 4 bases respectively, with 20 bases between them. The CDR3 covers 19 residues. Per germline, CDR1 LGHNT and CDR2 FRNRAP. The CDR3 bases are TGTGCTAGTGGTTTGGCCGCGGCCTTGATACAGGACGGGGCCAACGTCCTGACTTTC. This sequence encodes CASGLAAALIQDGANVLTF.